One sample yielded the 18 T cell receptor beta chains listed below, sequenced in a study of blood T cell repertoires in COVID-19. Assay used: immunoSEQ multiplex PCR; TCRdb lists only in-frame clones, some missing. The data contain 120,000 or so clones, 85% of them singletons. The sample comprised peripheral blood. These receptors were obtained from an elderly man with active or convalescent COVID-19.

The CDR3 reads CASSSVQGAETQYF. The CDR3 nucleotides read TGTGCCAGCAGCTCGGTACAGGGTGCGGAGACCCAGTACTTC. The rearrangement uses TRBV7-6 and TRBJ2-5; D is possibly TRBD1 (6 bases). Germline CDR1 and CDR2: SGHVS and FNYEAQ. Trimming took 4 bases from V and 5 from J, leaving 14 bases between them. CDR3 length: 14 amino acids.

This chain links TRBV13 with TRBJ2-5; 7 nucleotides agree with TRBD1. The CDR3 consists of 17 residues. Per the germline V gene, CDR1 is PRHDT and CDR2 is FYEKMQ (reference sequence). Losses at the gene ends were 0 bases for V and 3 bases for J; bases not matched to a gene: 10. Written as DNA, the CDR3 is TGTGCCAGCAGCTTAGGGGCCCGGACAGGAGGTAAAGAGACCCAGTACTTC. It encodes CASSLGARTGGKETQYF.

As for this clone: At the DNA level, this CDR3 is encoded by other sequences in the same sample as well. The CDR3 reads CASSLGGSSYNEQFF. The CDR3 nucleotides read TGTGCCAGCAGCTTGGGGGGAAGCTCCTACAATGAGCAGTTCTTC. The chain combines TRBV11-2 with TRBJ2-1; weak D call: TRBD2 (6 bases). Germline CDR1 and CDR2: SGHAT and FQNNGV. Trimming left V 3 bases short and J 0 bases short, with 9 bases between. This CDR3 has 15 amino acids.

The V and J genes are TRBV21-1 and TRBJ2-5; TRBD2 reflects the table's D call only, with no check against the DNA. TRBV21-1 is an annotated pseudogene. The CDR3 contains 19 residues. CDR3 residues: CASSSSGLAGKGCQETQYF. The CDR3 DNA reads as TGTGCCAGCAGCTCCAGTGGGCTAGCGGGAAAAGGGTGCCAAGAGACCCAGTACTTC.

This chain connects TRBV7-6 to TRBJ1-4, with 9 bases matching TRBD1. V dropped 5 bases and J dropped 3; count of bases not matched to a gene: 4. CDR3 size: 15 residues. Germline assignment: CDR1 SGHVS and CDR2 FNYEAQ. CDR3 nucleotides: TGTGCCAGCAGCCTACAGGGGGCAGCTAATGAAAAACTGTTTTTT. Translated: CASSLQGAANEKLFF.

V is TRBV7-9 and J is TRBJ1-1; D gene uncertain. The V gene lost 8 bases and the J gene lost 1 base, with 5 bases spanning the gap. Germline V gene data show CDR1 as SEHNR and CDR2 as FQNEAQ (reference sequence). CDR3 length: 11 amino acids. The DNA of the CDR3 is TGTGCCAGCCGGGGGAACACTGAAGCTTTCTTT. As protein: CASRGNTEAFF.

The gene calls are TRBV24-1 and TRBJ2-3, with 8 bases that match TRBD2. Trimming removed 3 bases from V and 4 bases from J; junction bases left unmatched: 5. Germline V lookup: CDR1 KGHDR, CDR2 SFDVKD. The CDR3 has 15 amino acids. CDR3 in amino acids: CATSDTSGSSDTQYF. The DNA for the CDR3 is TGTGCCACCAGTGATACTAGCGGATCCTCAGATACGCAGTATTTT.

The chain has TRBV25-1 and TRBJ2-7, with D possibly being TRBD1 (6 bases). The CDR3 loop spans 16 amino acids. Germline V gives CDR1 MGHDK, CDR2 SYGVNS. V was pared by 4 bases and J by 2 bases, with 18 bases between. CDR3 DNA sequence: TGTGCCAGCAGTGGCTTTGGGGCAGGGGATACCTACGAGCAGTACTTC. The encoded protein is CASSGFGAGDTYEQYF.

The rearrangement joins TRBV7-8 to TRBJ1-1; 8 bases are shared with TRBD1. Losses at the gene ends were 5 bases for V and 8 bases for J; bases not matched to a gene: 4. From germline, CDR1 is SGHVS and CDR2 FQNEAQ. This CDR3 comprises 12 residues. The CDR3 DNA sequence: TGTGCCAGCAGCAGACCAGGGGGCGAAGCTTTCTTT. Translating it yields CASSRPGGEAFF.

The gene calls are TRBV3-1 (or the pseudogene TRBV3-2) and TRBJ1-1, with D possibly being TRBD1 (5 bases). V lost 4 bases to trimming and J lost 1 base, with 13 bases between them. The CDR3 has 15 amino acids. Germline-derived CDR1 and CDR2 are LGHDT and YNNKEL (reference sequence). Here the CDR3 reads CASSLGEGKNTEAFF. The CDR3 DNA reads TGTGCCAGCAGCCTCGGGGAGGGGAAGAACACTGAAGCTTTCTTT.

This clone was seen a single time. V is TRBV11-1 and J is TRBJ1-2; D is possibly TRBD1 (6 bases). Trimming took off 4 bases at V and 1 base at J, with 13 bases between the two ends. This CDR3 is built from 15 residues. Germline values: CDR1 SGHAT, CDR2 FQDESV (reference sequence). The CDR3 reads CASSSGGGVNYGYTF. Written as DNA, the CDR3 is TGTGCCAGCAGCTCCGGCGGGGGCGTTAACTATGGCTACACCTTC.

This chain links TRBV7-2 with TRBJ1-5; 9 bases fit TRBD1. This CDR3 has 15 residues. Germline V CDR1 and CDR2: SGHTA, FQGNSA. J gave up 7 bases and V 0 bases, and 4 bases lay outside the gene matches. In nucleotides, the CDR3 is TGTGCCAGCAGCTTAGCCGGGACAGGGTCCCAGCCCCAGCATTTT. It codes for CASSLAGTGSQPQHF.

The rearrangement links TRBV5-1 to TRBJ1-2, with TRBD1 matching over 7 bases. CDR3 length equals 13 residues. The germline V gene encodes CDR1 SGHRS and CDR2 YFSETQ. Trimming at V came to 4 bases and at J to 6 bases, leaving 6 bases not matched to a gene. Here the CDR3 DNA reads TGCGCCAGCAGCGTGACAGGGACGAATGGCTACACCTTC. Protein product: CASSVTGTNGYTF.

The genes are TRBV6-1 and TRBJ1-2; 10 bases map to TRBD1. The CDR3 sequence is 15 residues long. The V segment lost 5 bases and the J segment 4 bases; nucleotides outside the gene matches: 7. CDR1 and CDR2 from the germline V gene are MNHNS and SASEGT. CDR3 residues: CASSFPRTGGYGYTF. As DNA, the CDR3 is TGTGCCAGCAGTTTTCCAAGGACAGGGGGCTATGGCTACACCTTC.

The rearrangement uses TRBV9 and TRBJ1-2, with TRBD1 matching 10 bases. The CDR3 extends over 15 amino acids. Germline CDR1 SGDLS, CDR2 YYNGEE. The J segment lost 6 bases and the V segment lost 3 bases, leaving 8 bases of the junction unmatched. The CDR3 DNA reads TGTGCCAGCAGCGCATACGGACAGGGGGGTCATGGCTACACCTTC. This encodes CASSAYGQGGHGYTF.

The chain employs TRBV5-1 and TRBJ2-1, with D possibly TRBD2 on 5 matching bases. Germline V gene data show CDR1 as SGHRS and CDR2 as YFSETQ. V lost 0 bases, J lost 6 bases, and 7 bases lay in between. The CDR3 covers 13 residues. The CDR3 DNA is TGCGCCAGCAGCTTGGCTAGCCGCAATGAGCAGTTCTTC. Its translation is CASSLASRNEQFF.

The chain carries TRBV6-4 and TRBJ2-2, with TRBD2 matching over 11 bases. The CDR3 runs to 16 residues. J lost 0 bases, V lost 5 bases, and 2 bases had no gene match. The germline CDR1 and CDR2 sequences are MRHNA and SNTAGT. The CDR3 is CASSILAGANTGELFF. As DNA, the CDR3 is TGTGCCAGCAGTATACTAGCGGGGGCGAACACCGGGGAGCTGTTTTTT.

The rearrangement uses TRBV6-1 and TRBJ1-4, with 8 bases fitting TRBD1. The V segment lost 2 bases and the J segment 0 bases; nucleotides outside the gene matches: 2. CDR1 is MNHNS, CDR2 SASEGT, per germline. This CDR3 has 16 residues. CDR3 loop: CASSEPGGSTNEKLFF. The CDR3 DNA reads TGTGCCAGCAGTGAACCAGGGGGCTCAACTAATGAAAAACTGTTTTTT.